This T cell receptor (beta chain) appears in the sequencing data of a study of blood T cell repertoires in COVID-19. Overall study context: The analysed material was cDNA or gDNA that came from T cells, B-cell-depleted T cells, or PBMCs.

The data were produced by immunoSEQ multiplex PCR, yet TCRdb's version contains in-frame clones alone and is incomplete. Of around 400,000 clones listed, roughly 91% were seen once; the top ten hold about 1.8%. Germline values: CDR1 SNHLY, CDR2 FYNNEI. The CDR3 extends over 16 amino acids. V was trimmed by 6 bases and J by 0 bases, leaving 14 bases between them. In its sample, this clone was seen a few times. The sample was PBMCs or T cells enriched from blood (not recorded which). The sequence was collected from a woman in her 30s who had recovered from COVID-19. The J gene is TRBJ2-2, the V gene TRBV2, with D tentatively TRBD1 (6 bases). Written as DNA, the CDR3 is TGTGCCAGCAGCCTAACGGGACAACCGAACACCGGGGAGCTGTTTTTT. Translating it yields CASSLTGQPNTGELFF.